One and the same sample provided the 27 T cell receptor beta chains below, sequenced in a study of blood T cell repertoires in COVID-19. Method: immunoSEQ multiplex PCR; TCRdb's copy keeps in-frame clones and lacks some. The profile shows about 140,000 clones, 65% to 90% of them singletons. The specimen was peripheral blood. The receptors stem from a man aged 50 or older with acute or convalescent COVID-19.

This chain connects TRBV13 to TRBJ1-1; D call uncertain. This CDR3 comprises 13 residues. Between the trimmed V and J ends, which lost 0 bases and 4 bases, there was a span of 6 bases. From germline, CDR1 is PRHDT and CDR2 FYEKMQ (reference sequence). CDR3 in amino acids: CASSLGQLTEAFF. The CDR3 DNA is TGTGCCAGCAGCTTAGGACAGCTCACTGAAGCTTTCTTT.

This chain joins TRBV5-3 and TRBJ1-2, with D unresolved. TRBV5-3 is recorded as an ORF, its role being uncertain. The CDR3 sequence is 15 residues long. With 0 bases removed from V and 4 bases from J, the gap between germline ends came to 13 bases. The CDR3 DNA is TGTGCCAGAAGCTTGGCGGTGAGGGTACGCTATGGCTACACCTTC. Translation: CARSLAVRVRYGYTF.

This chain uses TRBV7-9 with TRBJ1-1; D might be TRBD1 (5 bases). CDR1 and CDR2 from the germline V gene are SEHNR and FQNEAQ (reference sequence). The CDR3 length is 16 residues. V was cut by 4 bases and J by 0 bases, with 15 bases left in between. The DNA of the CDR3 is TGTGCCAGCAGCTCGGATCCGGGACTGTTGAACACTGAAGCTTTCTTT. Encoded protein: CASSSDPGLLNTEAFF.

This clone was observed a single time. The chain combines TRBV10-3 with TRBJ2-1; D gene uncertain. The CDR3 length is 14 residues. Germline-derived CDR1 and CDR2 are ENHRY and SYGVKD. V was trimmed by 10 bases and J by 2 bases, leaving 15 bases between them. Here the CDR3 reads CATETRKAYNEQFF. CDR3 DNA sequence: TGTGCCACCGAGACAAGGAAGGCCTACAATGAGCAGTTCTTC.

The J gene is TRBJ2-3, the V gene TRBV7-2, with D unclear. The length of the CDR3 is 12 residues. The V gene lost 5 bases and the J gene lost 3 bases, with 6 bases spanning the gap. Germline assignment: CDR1 SGHTA and CDR2 FQGNSA. This CDR3 is CASSQKTDTQYF. The CDR3 region has the DNA TGTGCCAGCAGCCAAAAAACAGATACGCAGTATTTT.

The V gene is TRBV19, the J gene TRBJ1-1; D remains ambiguous. Deletions cut 3 bases from V and 4 bases from J, with 6 bases between. Germline V gene sequence: CDR1 LNHDA, CDR2 SQIVND (reference sequence). This CDR3 contains 12 residues. CDR3 amino acids: CASSIRSTEAFF. Written as DNA, the CDR3 is TGTGCCAGTAGTATCCGGTCCACTGAAGCTTTCTTT.

This rearrangement joins TRBV18 to TRBJ2-1; 8 bases agree with TRBD2. Trimming took 0 bases from V and 8 from J; bases not matched to a gene: 9. Germline V gene lookup returns CDR1 KGHSH and CDR2 LQKENI. The CDR3 totals 16 residues. This CDR3 reads CASSPPIREGRHEQFF. The CDR3 coding sequence is TGTGCCAGCTCACCACCCATCCGGGAGGGACGGCATGAGCAGTTCTTC.

The rearrangement uses TRBV4-1 and TRBJ1-2; a possible D gene is TRBD1 (6 bases). Germline-derived CDR1 and CDR2 are MGHRA and YSYEKL. The CDR3 consists of 18 residues. Trimming took 0 bases from V and 8 from J, leaving 25 bases between them. The DNA of the CDR3 is TGCGCCAGCAGCCAAGATGAGACAGGACCCTACCGGGCGGGCGGCTACACCTTC. It yields the protein CASSQDETGPYRAGGYTF.

This clone has more than one count but fewer than ten. This rearrangement joins TRBV7-8 to TRBJ2-7; D is possibly TRBD1 (6 bases). Germline lookup yields CDR1 SGHVS and CDR2 FQNEAQ. Trimming cost V 3 bases and J 1 base, with 7 bases left between them. The length of the CDR3 is 13 residues. CDR3 DNA sequence: TGTGCCAGCAGCTTGGGACATTCCTACGAGCAGTACTTC. Amino acid sequence: CASSLGHSYEQYF.

The chain has TRBV6-5 and TRBJ1-1; D gene unclear. V dropped 2 bases and J dropped 4 bases, with 14 bases sitting between them. CDR3 length: 15 amino acids. CDR1 and CDR2 (germline): MNHEY, SVGAGI. The chain's CDR3 is CASSYRAAPGTEAFF. CDR3 DNA sequence: TGTGCCAGCAGTTACCGCGCAGCCCCGGGCACTGAAGCTTTCTTT.

The rearrangement uses TRBV19 and TRBJ2-7; 8 nucleotides align to TRBD2. V trimming: 11 bases; J trimming: 6 bases; junction bases outside the gene matches: 18. The CDR3 has 15 amino acids. CDR1 is LNHDA and CDR2 is SQIVND in the germline V gene (reference sequence). DNA of the CDR3: TGTGCCCGTCCCCGCCCGGGGGGGGGTCTTAGCGAGCAGTACTTC. Its translation: CARPRPGGGLSEQYF. Supplemented by reference TRBV19 and TRBJ2-7, the full variable domain reads DGGITQSPKYLFRKEGQNVTLSCEQNLNHDAMYWYRQDPGQGLRLIYYSQIVNDFQKGDIAEGYSVSREKKESFPLTVTSAQKNPTAFYLCARPRPGGGLSEQYFGPGTRLTVT.

This sequence joins TRBV18 and TRBJ2-7; a weak D match, TRBD1 (5 bases). The germline V gene encodes CDR1 KGHSH and CDR2 LQKENI. Trimming stripped 4 bases from V and 2 bases from J, with 9 bases between. This CDR3 region has 13 residues. CDR3 in amino acids: CASSQGMTYEQYF. For the CDR3, the DNA is TGTGCCAGCTCACAGGGGATGACCTACGAGCAGTACTTC.

This chain links TRBV7-3 with TRBJ2-5, with D perhaps matching TRBD2 (5 bases). V lost 0 bases to trimming and J lost 1 base, with 15 bases between them. The germline gives CDR1 SGHTA, CDR2 FQGTGA. The CDR3 is made up of 17 amino acids. CDR3 bases: TGTGCCAGCAGCTTAACGGGCGGGTCATCGTTCCAAGAGACCCAGTACTTC. Encoded protein: CASSLTGGSSFQETQYF.

This clone has a single count. The chain combines TRBV11-3 with TRBJ2-2; 8 nucleotides match TRBD1. After removal of 4 bases from V and 6 bases from J, the junction contained 13 bases not matched to a gene. CDR1 SGHNT and CDR2 YENEEA come from the germline V gene. The CDR3 is made up of 17 amino acids. CDR3 protein: CASSSRTGLSVAGELFF. CDR3 DNA sequence: TGTGCCAGCAGCTCCCGGACAGGGTTGTCCGTCGCCGGGGAGCTGTTTTTT. Using reference TRBV11-3 and TRBJ2-2 for the parts outside the CDR3, the full variable domain is EAGVVQSPRYKIIEKKQPVAFWCNPISGHNTLYWYLQNLGQGPELLIRYENEEAVDDSQLPKDRFSAERLKGVDSTLKIQPAELGDSAVYLCASSSRTGLSVAGELFFGEGSRLTVL.

This chain uses TRBV19 with TRBJ1-2; 8 bases map to TRBD1. Germline V lookup: CDR1 LNHDA, CDR2 SQIVND (reference sequence). This CDR3 region has 12 residues. After removal of 6 bases from V and 4 bases from J, the junction contained 1 base not matched to a gene. The CDR3 DNA follows: TGTGCCAGTAGGGACAGGGCCTATGGCTACACCTTC. Translating gives CASRDRAYGYTF.

V and J are TRBV5-5 and TRBJ1-1; D perhaps matches TRBD1 (5 bases). Between the trimmed V and J ends, which lost 1 base and 3 bases, there was a span of 7 bases. Per the germline V gene, CDR1 is SGHKS and CDR2 is YYEKEE (reference sequence). This CDR3 is 13 amino acids long. CDR3 amino acids: CASSLWGDTEAFF. The CDR3 bases are TGTGCCAGCAGCTTGTGGGGCGACACTGAAGCTTTCTTT.

Notes on this clone: Other nucleotide sequences in the sample specify the same CDR3. This sequence joins TRBV7-2 and TRBJ2-5; 9 bases align to TRBD1. The CDR3 runs to 13 residues. CDR1 is SGHTA and CDR2 is FQGNSA in the germline V gene. V lost 5 bases to trimming and J lost 4 bases; unmatched junction nucleotides: 2. CDR3 region: CASSRDRAETQYF. CDR3 DNA sequence: TGTGCCAGCAGCCGGGACAGGGCAGAGACCCAGTACTTC.

The rearrangement links TRBV7-3 to TRBJ2-3; D possibly corresponds to TRBD1 (6 bases). Germline CDR1 is SGHTA and CDR2 is FQGTGA. The CDR3 totals 14 residues. V lost 4 bases and J lost 2, with 10 bases in between. The chain's CDR3 is CASSWGPATDTQYF. As DNA, the CDR3 is TGTGCCAGCAGCTGGGGGCCAGCCACAGATACGCAGTATTTT.

The genes are TRBV18 and TRBJ1-4; TRBD1 is a possible D gene (5 bases). Trimming took 3 bases from V and 4 from J, leaving 12 bases between them. The CDR3 is made up of 15 amino acids. The germline V gene has CDR1 KGHSH and CDR2 LQKENI. The DNA of the CDR3 is TGTGCCAGCTCACCCCCGGGGGTCGTTAATGAAAAACTGTTTTTT. This encodes CASSPPGVVNEKLFF.

This chain links TRBV13 with TRBJ2-1, with 12 positions matching TRBD2. This CDR3 spans 16 amino acids. V lost 5 bases, J lost 6 bases, and 8 bases stayed unmatched. The germline CDR1 and CDR2 sequences are PRHDT and FYEKMQ (reference sequence). Here the CDR3 DNA reads TGTGCCAGCAGCATCCCTAGCGGGAGGGCCGTCAATGAGCAGTTCTTC. Protein product: CASSIPSGRAVNEQFF.

The chain uses TRBV10-1 and TRBJ2-3; 13 bases agree with TRBD2. The J segment lost 4 bases and the V segment lost 6 bases, leaving 10 bases of the junction unmatched. The CDR3 is made up of 17 amino acids. Germline CDR1 WNHNN, CDR2 SYGVQD (reference sequence). The DNA of the CDR3 is TGCGCCAGCAGCCAAGACTCACTAGCGGGAGGGCCAGATACGCAGTATTTT. This codes for CASSQDSLAGGPDTQYF.

The chain combines TRBV27 with TRBJ2-5; TRBD1 matches 11 bases. Trimming cost V 5 bases and J 1 base; bases outside gene matches: 6. The CDR3 spans 16 residues. CDR1 MNHEY and CDR2 SMNVEV come from the germline V gene (reference sequence). The CDR3 DNA reads as TGTGCCAGCAGTAAAGCCGGGACAGGGGGCCAAGAGACCCAGTACTTC. Translated: CASSKAGTGGQETQYF.

The chain has TRBV7-3 and TRBJ2-7, with a weak D call TRBD2 (5 bases). CDR1 is SGHTA, CDR2 FQGTGA, per germline. This CDR3 region has 17 residues. V was clipped by 5 bases and J by 6 bases, with 26 bases between them. The CDR3 is CASSPTRRGKVSCEQYF. CDR3 DNA sequence: TGTGCCAGCAGCCCCACCCGCCGGGGAAAGGTTAGCTGCGAGCAGTACTTC.

This clone was observed a single time. The chain links TRBV7-2 to TRBJ1-6; TRBD1 might be the D (5 bases). Germline V lookup: CDR1 SGHTA, CDR2 FQGNSA. The CDR3 has 15 amino acids. Deletions cut 5 bases from V and 9 bases from J, with 17 bases between. The CDR3: CASSLAGRGTSPLHF. CDR3 DNA: TGTGCCAGCAGCCTCGCGGGGCGAGGTACTTCACCCCTCCACTTT.

This chain connects TRBV18 to TRBJ2-7; tentatively, D is TRBD1 (5 bases). V was clipped by 6 bases and J by 6 bases, with 18 bases between them. The CDR3 sequence is 14 residues long. Germline values: CDR1 KGHSH, CDR2 LQKENI. The CDR3, as DNA: TGTGCCAGCTCTCCCAGCACAGGCCCGACCGAGCAGTACTTC. Amino acid sequence: CASSPSTGPTEQYF.

This clone occurred once. This chain links TRBV20-1 with TRBJ1-5; 10 positions match TRBD1. After removal of 3 bases from V and 0 bases from J, the junction contained 11 bases not matched to a gene. Germline V gene lookup returns CDR1 DFQATT and CDR2 SNEGSKA (reference sequence). The CDR3 is 18 amino acids. CDR3 DNA: TGCAGTGCTAGTATCGACAGGGGGCTTCTAAATAGCAATCAGCCCCAGCATTTT. Translating gives CSASIDRGLLNSNQPQHF.

This clone has a handful of counts. The chain joins TRBV30 to TRBJ1-5; weak D call: TRBD1 (5 bases). Germline V gene data show CDR1 as GTSNPN and CDR2 as SVGIG (reference sequence). The CDR3 consists of 15 residues. The V and J ends lost 4 bases and 0 bases respectively, with 13 bases between them. The CDR3 here is CAWKEGVISNQPQHF. The CDR3 nucleotides read TGTGCCTGGAAGGAAGGGGTGATTAGCAATCAGCCCCAGCATTTT.